The clone carrying this T cell receptor (beta chain) was seen only once. Sequencing was performed with immunoSEQ multiplex PCR; in TCRdb, only in-frame clones are kept and a portion is missing. The sample contains roughly 700,000 clones, around 91% of which appear only once. This sample was taken from a study of shared clonotypes between healthy human individuals. CDR1 and CDR2 from the germline V gene are PRHDT and FYEKMQ (reference sequence). The V end was cut by 5 bases, the J end by 4 bases, with 15 bases between. The CDR3 length is 15 residues. The J gene is TRBJ1-3, the V gene TRBV13; D call uncertain. Input material: memory CD8+ T cells from PBMCs. Subset denoted: CD45RO+ cells pooled with CCR7-negative TemRA cells. This TCR was recovered from a man between 18 and 35 years old in good health. Some clones in this sample may be carry-over from other donors' samples. The DNA of the CDR3 is TGTGCCAGCAGCCCAGATGGCCCCCGGGGAAACACCATATATTTT. Translation gives CASSPDGPRGNTIYF.